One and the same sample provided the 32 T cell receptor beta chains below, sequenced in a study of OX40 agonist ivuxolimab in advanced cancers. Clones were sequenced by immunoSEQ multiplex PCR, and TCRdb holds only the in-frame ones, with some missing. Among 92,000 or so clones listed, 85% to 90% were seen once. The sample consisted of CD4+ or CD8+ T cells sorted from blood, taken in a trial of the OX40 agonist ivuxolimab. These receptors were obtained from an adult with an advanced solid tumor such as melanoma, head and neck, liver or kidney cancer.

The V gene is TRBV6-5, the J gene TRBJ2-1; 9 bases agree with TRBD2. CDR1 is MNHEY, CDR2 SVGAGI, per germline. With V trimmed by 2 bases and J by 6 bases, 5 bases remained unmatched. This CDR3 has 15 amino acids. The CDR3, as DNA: TGTGCCAGCAGTTACAGGTCTAGCGGGGTCAATGAGCAGTTCTTC. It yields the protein CASSYRSSGVNEQFF.

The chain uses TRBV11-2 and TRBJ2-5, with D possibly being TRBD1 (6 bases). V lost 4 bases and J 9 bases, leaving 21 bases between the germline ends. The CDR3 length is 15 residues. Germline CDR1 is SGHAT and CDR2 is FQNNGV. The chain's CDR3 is CASSSSGPQGQSQYF. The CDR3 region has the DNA TGTGCCAGCAGCTCCTCCGGGCCCCAGGGGCAATCCCAGTACTTC.

CDR3 in amino acids: CASRAGNIQYF. The CDR3, as DNA: TGTGCCAGCAGGGCGGGAAACATTCAGTACTTC. This chain joins TRBV28 and TRBJ2-4; D might be TRBD2 (5 bases). This CDR3 spans 11 amino acids. V was pared by 6 bases and J by 6 bases, with 6 bases between. The germline V gene has CDR1 MDHEN and CDR2 SYDVKM. Combining the CDR3 with reference TRBV28 and TRBJ2-4 gives the whole variable domain DVKVTQSSRYLVKRTGEKVFLECVQDMDHENMFWYRQDPGLGLRLIYFSYDVKMKEKGDIPEGYSVSREKKERFSLILESASTNQTSMYLCASRAGNIQYFGAGTRLSVL.

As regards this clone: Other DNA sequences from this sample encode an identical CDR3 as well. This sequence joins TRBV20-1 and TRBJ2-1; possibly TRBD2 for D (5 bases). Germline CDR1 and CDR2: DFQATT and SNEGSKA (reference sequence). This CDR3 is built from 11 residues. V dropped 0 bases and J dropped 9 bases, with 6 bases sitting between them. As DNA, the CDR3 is TGCAGTGCTAGAGACCGGGGTGAGCAGTTCTTC. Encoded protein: CSARDRGEQFF.

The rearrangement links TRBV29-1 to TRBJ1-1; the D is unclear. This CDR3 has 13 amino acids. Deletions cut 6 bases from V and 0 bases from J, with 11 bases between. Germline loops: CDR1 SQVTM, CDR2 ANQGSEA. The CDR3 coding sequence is TGCAGCGTCCTTCCCAATATGAACACTGAAGCTTTCTTT. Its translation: CSVLPNMNTEAFF.

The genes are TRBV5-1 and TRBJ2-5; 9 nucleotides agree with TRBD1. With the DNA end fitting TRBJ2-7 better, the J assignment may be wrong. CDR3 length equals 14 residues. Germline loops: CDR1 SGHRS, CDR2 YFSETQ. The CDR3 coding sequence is TGCGCCAGCGGGACCGGGACAGGGTCCTACGAGCAGTACTTC. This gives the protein CASGTGTGSYEQYF.

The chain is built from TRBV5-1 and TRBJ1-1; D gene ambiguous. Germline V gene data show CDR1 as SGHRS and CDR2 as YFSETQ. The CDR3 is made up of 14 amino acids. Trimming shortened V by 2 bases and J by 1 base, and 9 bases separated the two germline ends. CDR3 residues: CASSLTSGNTEAFF. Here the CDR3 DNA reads TGCGCCAGCAGCTTAACATCAGGGAACACTGAAGCTTTCTTT.

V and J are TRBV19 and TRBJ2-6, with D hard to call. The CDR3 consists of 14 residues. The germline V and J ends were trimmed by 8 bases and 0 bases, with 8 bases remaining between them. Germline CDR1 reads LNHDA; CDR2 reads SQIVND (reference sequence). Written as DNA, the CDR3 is TGTGCCAGTTCGGAGACCTCTGGGGCCAACGTCCTGACTTTC. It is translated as CASSETSGANVLTF.

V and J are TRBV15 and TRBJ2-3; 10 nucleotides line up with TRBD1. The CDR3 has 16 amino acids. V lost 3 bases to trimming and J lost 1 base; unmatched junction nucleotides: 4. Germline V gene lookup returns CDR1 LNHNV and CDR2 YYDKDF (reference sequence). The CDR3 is CATSRGDRGGTDTQYF. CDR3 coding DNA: TGTGCCACCAGCAGGGGGGACAGGGGAGGCACAGATACGCAGTATTTT.

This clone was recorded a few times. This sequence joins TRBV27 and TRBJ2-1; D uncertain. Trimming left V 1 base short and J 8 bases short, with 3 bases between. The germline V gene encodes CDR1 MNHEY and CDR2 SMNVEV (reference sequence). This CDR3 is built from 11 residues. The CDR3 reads CASSLFDEQFF. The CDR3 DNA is TGTGCCAGCAGTTTATTCGATGAGCAGTTCTTC.

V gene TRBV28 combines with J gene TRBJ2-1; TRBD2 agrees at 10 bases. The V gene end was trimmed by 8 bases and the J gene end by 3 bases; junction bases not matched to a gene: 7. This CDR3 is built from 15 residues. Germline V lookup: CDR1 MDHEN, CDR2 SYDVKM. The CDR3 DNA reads TGTGCCAGCCAATTTAGCGGGGGGAACTACAATGAGCAGTTCTTC. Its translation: CASQFSGGNYNEQFF.

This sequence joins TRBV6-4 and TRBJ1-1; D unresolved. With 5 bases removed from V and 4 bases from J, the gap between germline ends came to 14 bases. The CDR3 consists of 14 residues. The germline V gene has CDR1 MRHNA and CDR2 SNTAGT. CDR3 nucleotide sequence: TGTGCCAGCAGTAGGACTCCGGGAGGCACTGAAGCTTTCTTT. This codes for CASSRTPGGTEAFF.

Written as DNA, the CDR3 is TGTGCCAGCAGCCCCTCTGATTCTGGAGAGCAGTACTTC. It specifies CASSPSDSGEQYF. The rearrangement uses TRBV27 and TRBJ2-7; D is undetermined. Trimming cost V 6 bases and J 7 bases, with 16 bases left between them. Looked up from germline, CDR1 is MNHEY and CDR2 is SMNVEV (reference sequence). This CDR3 contains 13 residues.

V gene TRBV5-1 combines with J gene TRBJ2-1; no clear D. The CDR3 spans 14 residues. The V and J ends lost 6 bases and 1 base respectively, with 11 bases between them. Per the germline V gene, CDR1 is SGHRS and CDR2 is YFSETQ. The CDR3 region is CASIPENSYNEQFF. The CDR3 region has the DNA TGCGCCAGCATCCCGGAAAATTCCTACAATGAGCAGTTCTTC.

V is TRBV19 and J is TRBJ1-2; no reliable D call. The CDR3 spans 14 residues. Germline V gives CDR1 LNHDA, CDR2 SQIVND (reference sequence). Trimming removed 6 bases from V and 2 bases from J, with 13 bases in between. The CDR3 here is CASSRRRRNYGYTF. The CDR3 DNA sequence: TGTGCCAGTAGCCGAAGGCGGAGGAACTATGGCTACACCTTC.

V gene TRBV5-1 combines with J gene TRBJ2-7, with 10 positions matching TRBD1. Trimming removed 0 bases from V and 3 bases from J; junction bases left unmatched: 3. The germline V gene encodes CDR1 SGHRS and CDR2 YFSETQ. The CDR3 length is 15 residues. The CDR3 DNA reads TGCGCCAGCAGCTTGGTAGGGACAGGGGTCTACGAGCAGTACTTC. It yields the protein CASSLVGTGVYEQYF.

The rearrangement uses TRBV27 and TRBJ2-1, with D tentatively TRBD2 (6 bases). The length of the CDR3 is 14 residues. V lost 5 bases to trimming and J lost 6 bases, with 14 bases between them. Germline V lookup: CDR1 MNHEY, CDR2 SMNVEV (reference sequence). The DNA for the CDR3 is TGTGCCAGCAGTGAGGGGACTCTGGTCAATGAGCAGTTCTTC. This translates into CASSEGTLVNEQFF.

The CDR3 spells CASSTPISGRAYNEQFF. In nucleotides, the CDR3 is TGTGCCAGTAGTACGCCGATTAGCGGGAGGGCCTACAATGAGCAGTTCTTC. This chain joins TRBV19 and TRBJ2-1, with TRBD2 matching over 11 bases. V shed 4 bases and J 2 bases; nucleotides not matched to a gene: 7. Germline V gene lookup returns CDR1 LNHDA and CDR2 SQIVND (reference sequence). The CDR3 has 17 residues. The whole variable domain, filled in from reference TRBV19 and TRBJ2-1, reads DGGITQSPKYLFRKEGQNVTLSCEQNLNHDAMYWYRQDPGQGLRLIYYSQIVNDFQKGDIAEGYSVSREKKESFPLTVTSAQKNPTAFYLCASSTPISGRAYNEQFFGPGTRLTVL.

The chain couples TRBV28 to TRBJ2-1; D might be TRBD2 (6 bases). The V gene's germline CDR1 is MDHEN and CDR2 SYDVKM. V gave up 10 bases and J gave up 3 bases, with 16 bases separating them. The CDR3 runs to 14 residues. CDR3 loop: CATDSGLDYNEQFF. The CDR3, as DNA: TGTGCCACCGATAGCGGACTCGACTACAATGAGCAGTTCTTC.

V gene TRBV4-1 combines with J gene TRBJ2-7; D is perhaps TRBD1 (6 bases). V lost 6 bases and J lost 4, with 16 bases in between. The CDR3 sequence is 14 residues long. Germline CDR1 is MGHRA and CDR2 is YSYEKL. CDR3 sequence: CASSLYKGVYEQYF. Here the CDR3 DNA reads TGCGCCAGCAGTCTTTATAAGGGGGTTTACGAGCAGTACTTC.

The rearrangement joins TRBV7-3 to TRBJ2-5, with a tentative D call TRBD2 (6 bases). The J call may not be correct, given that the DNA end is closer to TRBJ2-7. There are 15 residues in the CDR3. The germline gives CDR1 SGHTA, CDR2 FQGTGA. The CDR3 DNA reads TGTGCCAGCAGTTTCCGGGCAGCTAGCGACTACGAGCAGTACTTC. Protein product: CASSFRAASDYEQYF.

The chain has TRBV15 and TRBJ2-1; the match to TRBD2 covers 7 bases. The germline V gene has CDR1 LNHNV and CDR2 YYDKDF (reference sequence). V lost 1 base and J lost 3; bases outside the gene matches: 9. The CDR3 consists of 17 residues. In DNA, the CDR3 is TGTGCCACCAGCAGAGCCCATGGGAGCGGGAACTACAATGAGCAGTTCTTC. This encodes CATSRAHGSGNYNEQFF.

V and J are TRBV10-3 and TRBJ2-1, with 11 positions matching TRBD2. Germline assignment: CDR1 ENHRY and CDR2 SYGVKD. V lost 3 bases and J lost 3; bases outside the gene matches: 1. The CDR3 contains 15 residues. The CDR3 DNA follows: TGTGCCATCAGTGACGGACTAGCGGGCTACAATGAGCAGTTCTTC. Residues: CAISDGLAGYNEQFF.

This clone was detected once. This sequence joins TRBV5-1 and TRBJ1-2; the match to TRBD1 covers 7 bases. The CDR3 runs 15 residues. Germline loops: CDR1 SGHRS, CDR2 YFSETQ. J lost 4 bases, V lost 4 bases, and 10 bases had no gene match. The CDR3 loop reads CASSLQGPSSYGYTF. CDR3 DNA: TGCGCCAGCAGCCTACAGGGGCCATCCTCCTATGGCTACACCTTC.

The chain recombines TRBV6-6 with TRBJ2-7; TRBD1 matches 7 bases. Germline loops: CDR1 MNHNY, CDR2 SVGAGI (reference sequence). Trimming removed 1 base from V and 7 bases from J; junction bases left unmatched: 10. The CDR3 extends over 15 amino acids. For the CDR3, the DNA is TGTGCCAGCAGTTACTTAGCTGGACAGGCTTTTGAGCAGTACTTC. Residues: CASSYLAGQAFEQYF.

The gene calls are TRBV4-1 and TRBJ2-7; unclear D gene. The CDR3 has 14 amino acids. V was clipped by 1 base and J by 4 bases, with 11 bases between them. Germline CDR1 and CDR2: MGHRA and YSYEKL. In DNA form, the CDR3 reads TGCGCCAGCAGCCAAGCCGCCCATTCTTACGAGCAGTACTTC. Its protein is CASSQAAHSYEQYF.

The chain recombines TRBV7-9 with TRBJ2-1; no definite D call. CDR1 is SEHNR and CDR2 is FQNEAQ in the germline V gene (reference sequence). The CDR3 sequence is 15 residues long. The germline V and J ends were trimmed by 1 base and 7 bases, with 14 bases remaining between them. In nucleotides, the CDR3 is TGTGCCAGCAGCTTAGGACCAACCCTCAGGAATGAGCAGTTCTTC. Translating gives CASSLGPTLRNEQFF.

For the CDR3, the DNA is TGTGCCAGCAGCCAGGCTTTCGGTAGGAACACTGAAGCTTTCTTT. Its protein is CASSQAFGRNTEAFF. This chain links TRBV7-2 with TRBJ1-1, with unresolved D. The CDR3 length is 15 residues. V lost 5 bases, J lost 1 base, and 14 bases lay in between. Per the germline V gene, CDR1 is SGHTA and CDR2 is FQGNSA.

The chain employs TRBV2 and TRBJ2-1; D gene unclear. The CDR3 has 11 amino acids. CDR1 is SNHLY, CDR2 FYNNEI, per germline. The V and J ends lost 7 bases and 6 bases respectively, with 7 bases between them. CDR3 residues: CASTPGNEQFF. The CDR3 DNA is TGTGCCAGCACCCCAGGCAATGAGCAGTTCTTC. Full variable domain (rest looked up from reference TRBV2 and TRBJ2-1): EPEVTQTPSHQVTQMGQEVILRCVPISNHLYFYWYRQILGQKVEFLVSFYNNEISEKSEIFDDQFSVERPDGSNFTLKIRSTKLEDSAMYFCASTPGNEQFFGPGTRLTVL.

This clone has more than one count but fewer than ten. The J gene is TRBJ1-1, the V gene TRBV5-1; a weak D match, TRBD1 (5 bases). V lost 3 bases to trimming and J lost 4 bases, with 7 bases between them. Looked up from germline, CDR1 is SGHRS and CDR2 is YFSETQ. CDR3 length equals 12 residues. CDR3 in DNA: TGCGCCAGCAGCTCGACAGCCACTGAAGCTTTCTTT. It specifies CASSSTATEAFF.

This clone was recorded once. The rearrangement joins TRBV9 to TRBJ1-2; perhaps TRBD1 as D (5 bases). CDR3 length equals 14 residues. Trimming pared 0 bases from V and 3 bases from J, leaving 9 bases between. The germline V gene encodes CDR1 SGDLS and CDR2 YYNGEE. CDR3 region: CASSVADSHYGYTF. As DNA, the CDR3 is TGTGCCAGCAGCGTAGCAGACAGCCACTATGGCTACACCTTC.

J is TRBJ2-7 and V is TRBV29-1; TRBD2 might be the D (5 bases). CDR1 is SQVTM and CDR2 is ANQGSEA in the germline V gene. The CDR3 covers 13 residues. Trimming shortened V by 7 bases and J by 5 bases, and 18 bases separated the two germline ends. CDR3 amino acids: CSALHASGNEQYF. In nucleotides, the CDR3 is TGCAGCGCCCTCCATGCGTCGGGGAACGAGCAGTACTTC.